What follows is one TCR beta chain and its context. The data originate from a study of blood T cell repertoires in COVID-19. Libraries were prepared by immunoSEQ multiplex PCR; TCRdb keeps only in-frame clonotypes and omits some of them. The data show roughly 150,000 clones, around 82% seen once. The germline V gene encodes CDR1 KGHSH and CDR2 LQKENI. The CDR3 consists of 14 residues. V lost 3 bases and J 5 bases, leaving 11 bases between the germline ends. The TCR was taken from a woman aged 65 to 85 who had recovered from COVID-19. The sample was peripheral blood. The gene calls are TRBV18 and TRBJ1-5, with a tentative D call TRBD1 (5 bases). The CDR3 DNA sequence: TGTGCCAGCTCACCGGGACTTTCCTATCAGCCCCAGCATTTT. This encodes CASSPGLSYQPQHF.